A selection of T cell receptor beta chains follows, all from one sample in a study of graft-versus-host responses after intestinal transplantation. Using immunoSEQ multiplex PCR, the repertoire was profiled, and TCRdb retains in-frame clones only, with some absent. This sample has 90,000 to 150,000 clones, with about 93% found just once. What these receptors recognize is not known. Specimen: unstimulated CD4+ T cells sorted from spleen or lymph node cells, collected before intestinal transplant. Receptor source: a human donor who received an intestinal transplant. The CDR3 runs from the conserved cysteine through the conserved F or W. A D gene is named only where the DNA matches it firmly.

V gene	D gene	J gene	CDR3 protein	CDR3 DNA
TRBV10-3	.	TRBJ2-2	CAIMGDTGELFF	TGTGCCATCATGGGGGACACCGGGGAGCTGTTTTTT
TRBV6-1	TRBD2	TRBJ2-5	CASSEMPGRALETQYF	TGTGCCAGCAGTGAGATGCCCGGGAGGGCCTTGGAGACCCAGTACTTC
TRBV7-6	.	TRBJ2-3	CASSPGTATDTQYF	TGTGCCAGCAGCCCGGGGACTGCCACAGATACGCAGTATTTT
TRBV7-9	TRBD1	TRBJ1-1	CASSLARGQLMNTEAFF	TGTGCCAGCAGCTTAGCGCGGGGACAGCTTATGAACACTGAAGCTTTCTTT
TRBV18	.	TRBJ1-4	CASSLTGEKLFF	TGTGCCAGCTCGTTGACAGGAGAAAAACTGTTTTTT
TRBV5-1	.	TRBJ2-6	CASSLDSSGANVLTF	TGCGCCAGCAGCTTGGACAGCTCTGGGGCCAACGTCCTGACTTTC
TRBV5-1	TRBD2	TRBJ2-7	CASSLTSAPVTGVREQYF	TGCGCCAGCAGCTTGACTAGCGCCCCTGTGACGGGGGTGAGGGAGCAGTACTTC
TRBV5-1	TRBD2	TRBJ2-7	CASSLASGSSEQYF	TGCGCCAGCAGCTTGGCTAGCGGGAGCAGCGAGCAGTACTTC
TRBV15	.	TRBJ1-4	CATSERSSNEKLFF	TGTGCCACCAGCGAGCGGTCTTCTAATGAAAAACTGTTTTTT
TRBV5-4	TRBD1	TRBJ1-1	CASSPNPGGPGGTEAFF	TGTGCCAGCAGCCCCAACCCAGGGGGCCCGGGCGGCACTGAAGCTTTCTTT
TRBV15	.	TRBJ2-7	CATSRDKLNLGEQYF	TGTGCCACCAGCAGAGATAAACTTAATTTGGGCGAGCAGTACTTC
TRBV9	TRBD2	TRBJ2-7	CASSATSGSTDEQYF	TGTGCCAGCAGCGCAACTAGCGGGAGTACCGACGAGCAGTACTTC